A single sample gave rise to the 23 T cell receptor beta chains below, sequenced in a study of T cell responses to AZD1222 COVID-19 vaccine. Using immunoSEQ multiplex PCR, the repertoire was profiled, and TCRdb retains in-frame clones only, with some absent. In the table there are roughly 110,000 clones, approximately 90% of which are singletons. Sample: peripheral blood, taken on day 0 of AZD1222 vaccination. The receptors derive from an adult in good health.

This clone was detected once. V gene TRBV6-5 combines with J gene TRBJ2-7; 8 bases map to TRBD2. Germline V gene lookup returns CDR1 MNHEY and CDR2 SVGAGI. CDR3 length: 14 residues. With 4 bases clipped from V and 6 bases from J, the junction kept 8 bases outside the gene matches. The DNA for the CDR3 is TGTGCCAGCAGTTCACCGGGACTAGTTAGCGAGCAGTACTTC. Encoded protein: CASSSPGLVSEQYF.

The chain joins TRBV9 to TRBJ2-7, with 12 bases identical to TRBD2. J gave up 4 bases and V 3 bases, and 2 bases lay outside the gene matches. The CDR3 totals 14 residues. Looked up from germline, CDR1 is SGDLS and CDR2 is YYNGEE. In DNA, the CDR3 is TGTGCCAGCAGCGCTAGCGGGGGGGCTTACGAGCAGTACTTC. This encodes CASSASGGAYEQYF.

The chain employs TRBV6-4 and TRBJ2-2; D gene uncertain. The V end lost 4 bases, the J end lost 0 bases, and 9 bases lay between the germline ends. The CDR3 is 15 amino acids. Per the germline V gene, CDR1 is MRHNA and CDR2 is SNTAGT. Here the CDR3 DNA reads TGTGCCAGCAGTGCCCTACCTACGAACACCGGGGAGCTGTTTTTT. It translates to CASSALPTNTGELFF.

This clone was counted a few times. The J gene is TRBJ2-2, the V gene TRBV27; unclear D gene. CDR1 and CDR2 from the germline V gene are MNHEY and SMNVEV (reference sequence). CDR3 size: 12 residues. V was clipped by 1 base and J by 6 bases, with 3 bases between them. The CDR3, as DNA: TGTGCCAGCAGTTTATTGGCCGGGGAGCTGTTTTTT. This gives the protein CASSLLAGELFF.

The chain carries TRBV6-5 and TRBJ2-2; 7 bases map to TRBD1. Germline V lookup: CDR1 MNHEY, CDR2 SVGAGI. The CDR3 spans 14 residues. The J segment lost 4 bases and the V segment lost 6 bases, leaving 5 bases of the junction unmatched. DNA of the CDR3: TGTGCCAGCAGGACAGGGACGGGCACCGGGGAGCTGTTTTTT. Translated, it gives CASRTGTGTGELFF.

This clone was observed a handful of times. The CDR3 nucleotides are TGTGCCAGCAGTTACTCGATACGCAGGGGGAATGAAAAACTGTTTTTT. Its translation is CASSYSIRRGNEKLFF. The V and J genes are TRBV6-5 and TRBJ1-4; 7 bases are shared with TRBD1. CDR1 and CDR2 from the germline V gene are MNHEY and SVGAGI. V gave up 0 bases and J gave up 5 bases; unmatched junction bases: 6. CDR3 length: 16 amino acids.

This chain joins TRBV15 and TRBJ1-4, with 7 bases lining up with TRBD1. This CDR3 comprises 14 residues. The V gene end was trimmed by 5 bases and the J gene end by 6 bases; junction bases not matched to a gene: 6. Germline V lookup: CDR1 LNHNV, CDR2 YYDKDF (reference sequence). The CDR3 spells CATSRRGTYEKLFF. The CDR3 DNA is TGTGCCACCAGCCGCAGGGGGACCTATGAAAAACTGTTTTTT.

V and J are TRBV27 and TRBJ1-1, with D possibly matching TRBD1 (5 bases). V lost 3 bases and J 1 base, leaving 9 bases between the germline ends. The CDR3 runs 14 residues. CDR1 is MNHEY and CDR2 is SMNVEV in the germline V gene (reference sequence). The CDR3 region is CASSLGRQNTEAFF. In DNA, the CDR3 is TGTGCCAGCAGTTTGGGACGGCAGAACACTGAAGCTTTCTTT.

The chain uses TRBV5-1 and TRBJ1-1, with D possibly matching TRBD1 (5 bases). Trimming took off 4 bases at V and 0 bases at J, with 10 bases between the two ends. The CDR3 length is 14 residues. Germline V gives CDR1 SGHRS, CDR2 YFSETQ. The CDR3 DNA sequence: TGCGCCAGCAGCCCGACAGTAATGAACACTGAAGCTTTCTTT. Translating it yields CASSPTVMNTEAFF.

V is TRBV18 and J is TRBJ2-1; D not certain. The CDR3 covers 15 residues. CDR1 and CDR2 (germline): KGHSH, LQKENI. V lost 1 base, J lost 4 bases, and 11 bases lay in between. Written as DNA, the CDR3 is TGTGCCAGCTCACCACGGACGGGCGATTACAATGAGCAGTTCTTC. This codes for CASSPRTGDYNEQFF.

The chain joins TRBV24-1 to TRBJ1-3; a weak D match, TRBD1 (6 bases). The CDR3 is 14 amino acids. Trimming left V 7 bases short and J 4 bases short, with 13 bases between. The germline gives CDR1 KGHDR, CDR2 SFDVKD. CDR3 DNA sequence: TGTGCCACCAGGGTACAGGGCTCCGGAAACACCATATATTTT. Its protein is CATRVQGSGNTIYF.

The chain links TRBV21-1 to TRBJ2-7; the table calls TRBD1, which could not be checked here. TRBV21-1 is recorded as a pseudogene. The CDR3 totals 13 residues. The CDR3 protein is CASSTPQGYEQYF. The CDR3 nucleotides are TGTGCCAGCAGCACCCCACAGGGCTACGAGCAGTACTTC.

This rearrangement joins TRBV5-4 to TRBJ2-5; 10 bases match TRBD2. There are 15 residues in the CDR3. V lost 2 bases to trimming and J lost 4 bases; unmatched junction nucleotides: 5. The V gene's germline CDR1 is SGHNT and CDR2 YYREEE (reference sequence). Here the CDR3 DNA reads TGTGCCAGCAGCTTCGAACTAGCGGGGAGAGAGACCCAGTACTTC. Protein product: CASSFELAGRETQYF.

This clone is a singleton in its sample. The chain couples TRBV18 to TRBJ1-5; weak D call: TRBD1 (5 bases). CDR3 length equals 13 residues. With 3 bases removed from V and 11 bases from J, the gap between germline ends came to 14 bases. CDR1 is KGHSH and CDR2 is LQKENI in the germline V gene. Here the CDR3 reads CASSPGDGGSQHF. CDR3 in DNA: TGTGCCAGCTCACCCGGGGACGGAGGGTCCCAGCATTTT.

The V and J genes are TRBV7-9 and TRBJ2-1; D is unclear. The CDR3 spans 12 residues. Trimming removed 5 bases from V and 4 bases from J, with 6 bases in between. The germline V gene encodes CDR1 SEHNR and CDR2 FQNEAQ (reference sequence). CDR3 sequence: CASSPSYNEQFF. Here the CDR3 DNA reads TGTGCCAGCAGCCCTTCATACAATGAGCAGTTCTTC.

The chain employs TRBV7-3 and TRBJ2-3, with 9 positions matching TRBD2. The CDR3 totals 15 residues. From germline, CDR1 is SGHTA and CDR2 FQGTGA. The ends lost 5 bases at V and 4 bases at J; junction bases unmatched: 7. CDR3 coding DNA: TGTGCCAGCAGCAATAGCGGGGGTTCCCCAGATACGCAGTATTTT. Translated: CASSNSGGSPDTQYF.

This rearrangement joins TRBV11-1 to TRBJ1-2; no reliable D call. CDR1 SGHAT and CDR2 FQDESV come from the germline V gene (reference sequence). The CDR3 is 14 residues long. V lost 4 bases and J lost 3, with 12 bases in between. CDR3 amino acids: CASSSFTGDYGYTF. The CDR3 DNA is TGTGCCAGCAGCTCGTTTACCGGCGACTATGGCTACACCTTC.

The V call is TRBV14, the J call TRBJ1-6; perhaps TRBD1 as D (5 bases). CDR3 size: 15 residues. Trimming stripped 0 bases from V and 5 bases from J, with 8 bases between. Germline-derived CDR1 and CDR2 are SGHDN and FVKESK. CDR3 loop: CASSQDGRDNSPLHF. The CDR3 region has the DNA TGTGCCAGCAGCCAAGACGGCAGGGATAATTCACCCCTCCACTTT.

The chain joins TRBV9 to TRBJ2-3; TRBD1 aligns across 7 bases. V lost 4 bases to trimming and J lost 4 bases; unmatched junction nucleotides: 12. The CDR3 contains 16 residues. From germline, CDR1 is SGDLS and CDR2 YYNGEE. CDR3 DNA: TGTGCCAGCAGCACTATGGGGGACAGATCTCCAGATACGCAGTATTTT. Encoded protein: CASSTMGDRSPDTQYF.

V is TRBV5-1 and J is TRBJ1-2, with D possibly being TRBD1 (5 bases). The germline gives CDR1 SGHRS, CDR2 YFSETQ. V lost 0 bases to trimming and J lost 8 bases, with 14 bases between them. The CDR3 length is 14 residues. The CDR3 region has the DNA TGCGCCAGCAGCTTGGCCAGGCAGGGCGCGGGCTACACCTTC. This sequence encodes CASSLARQGAGYTF. Drawing the rest from reference TRBV5-1 and TRBJ1-2, the complete variable domain is KAGVTQTPRYLIKTRGQQVTLSCSPISGHRSVSWYQQTPGQGLQFLFEYFSETQRNKGNFPGRFSGRQFSNSRSEMNVSTLELGDSALYLCASSLARQGAGYTFGSGTRLTVV.

The rearrangement uses TRBV12-5 and TRBJ1-1; D might be TRBD1 (6 bases). Trimming took off 5 bases at V and 0 bases at J, with 16 bases between the two ends. Germline values: CDR1 LGHNT, CDR2 FRNRAP. This CDR3 comprises 16 residues. The CDR3 protein is CASGKGKQGLNTEAFF. In DNA, the CDR3 is TGTGCTAGTGGTAAGGGGAAACAGGGCCTGAACACTGAAGCTTTCTTT.

There are a few counts of this clone. This chain connects TRBV7-6 to TRBJ1-2, with D uncertain. V was trimmed by 2 bases and J by 0 bases, leaving 7 bases between them. Germline V CDR1 and CDR2: SGHVS, FNYEAQ. The CDR3 contains 14 residues. The CDR3 loop reads CASSLTQTNYGYTF. The CDR3 DNA reads TGTGCCAGCAGCTTAACGCAAACTAACTATGGCTACACCTTC.

CDR3 in amino acids: CASSDLGGPYEQYF. The CDR3 DNA follows: TGTGCCAGCAGTGACCTAGGGGGGCCCTACGAGCAGTACTTC. This rearrangement joins TRBV6-2 or TRBV6-3 to TRBJ2-7; either TRBD1 or TRBD2 may fit D (6 bases each). Per germline, CDR1 MNHEY and CDR2 SVGEGT. Between the trimmed V and J ends, which lost 5 bases and 2 bases, there was a span of 13 bases. CDR3 length: 14 amino acids.